This T cell receptor (beta chain) was recorded in a study of tumor-infiltrating lymphocytes in primary liver carcinoma. On the study more broadly: Tumors were stage T1-T3 N0M0, about 4 to 11 cm across. Sample yields of productive TCRbeta reads, ranging from roughly 3.5 to 8 million, were similar across tissue types. Study-level findings and limits: Unsorted bulk processing meant the study did not compare CD4+ and CD8+ repertoires.

A constant-region primer served to make TCR beta cDNA from around 540 ng total RNA. Construction of TCR beta libraries relied on three successive nested multiplex PCR rounds employing slightly modified ARM-PCR. TRBV1-TRBV30 forward primers paired with a C-beta reverse primer drove the first two PCR rounds, about 10 cycles each. TCRdb re-analysed the multiplex PCR reads in MiXCR, keeping a single row per CDR3 protein. The sample has about 200,000 distinct CDR3 sequences; less than 70% are singletons. In regard to this clonotype: The antigen remains undetermined. One base away lies a much larger clone, so this may be a sequencing read error. In this CDR3 the conserved last residue, phenylalanine or tryptophan, is missing, so a read error is likely.

It was unsorted whole blood that yielded blood RNA, and germline DNA was also extracted. With chronic HBV infection, the patients were also treatment-naive. CDR1 is MNHNY and CDR2 is SVGAGI in the germline V gene (reference sequence). Trimming took 0 bases from V and 4 from J, leaving 12 bases between them. This CDR3 contains 15 residues. Sequences were obtained from peripheral blood. The source is a woman aged 55-75 years with primary liver carcinoma and hepatitis B virus infection. The chain employs TRBV6-6 and TRBJ1-1; maybe TRBD1 (5 bases). CDR3 bases: TGTGCCAGCAGTTACTCGAGGGGAGTGGGCACTGAAGCTTTCTCT. Its protein is CASSYSRGVGTEAFS.